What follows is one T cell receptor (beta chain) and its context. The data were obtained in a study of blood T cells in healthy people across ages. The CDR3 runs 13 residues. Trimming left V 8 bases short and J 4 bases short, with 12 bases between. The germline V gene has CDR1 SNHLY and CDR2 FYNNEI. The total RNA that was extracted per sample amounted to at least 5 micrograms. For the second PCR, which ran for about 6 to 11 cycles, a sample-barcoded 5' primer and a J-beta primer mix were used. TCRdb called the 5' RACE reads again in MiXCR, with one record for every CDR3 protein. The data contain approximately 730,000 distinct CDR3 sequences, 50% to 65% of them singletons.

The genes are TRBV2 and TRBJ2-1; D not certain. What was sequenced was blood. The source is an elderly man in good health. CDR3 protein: CASRAEQYNEQFF. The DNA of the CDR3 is TGTGCCAGCCGGGCAGAACAGTACAATGAGCAGTTCTTC.